The 11 T cell receptor beta chains below all came from one sample that was sequenced in a study of control samples from healthy donors and cancer patients (dated by TCRdb to 2020 to 2022). Library construction relied on the immunoSEQ multiplex PCR assay. In its TCRdb copy, this immuneACCESS table keeps in-frame sequences only and misses some clones. Where compared with another copy, unresolved V genes explain less than half of these, and the others have no known cause. The sample yields about 140,000 clones; less than 95% were counted once. The ten largest clones take up 7.1% of the sample. Material: blood. The source is a man aged 18 to 35 in good health.

The gene calls are TRBV6-5 and TRBJ1-5; TRBD1 agrees at 7 bases. The CDR3 runs 15 residues. Germline-derived CDR1 and CDR2 are MNHEY and SVGAGI. J lost 0 bases, V lost 7 bases, and 6 bases had no gene match. CDR3 loop: CASKLDRSSNQPQHF. The CDR3 bases are TGTGCCAGCAAATTGGACAGGTCTAGCAATCAGCCCCAGCATTTT.

Here the CDR3 reads CASTGGGAPDTQYF. Written as DNA, the CDR3 is TGTGCCAGCACCGGCGGGGGAGCCCCAGATACGCAGTATTTT. The rearrangement joins TRBV5-4 to TRBJ2-3, with TRBD2 identical over 7 bases. The CDR3 spans 14 residues. Germline trimming cut 6 bases from V and 4 bases from J; bases unmatched to any gene: 8. Germline CDR1 SGHNT, CDR2 YYREEE (reference sequence).

The rearrangement joins TRBV6-2 or TRBV6-3 to TRBJ2-5; D may be TRBD1 (7 bases). The CDR3 contains 14 residues. Germline V CDR1 and CDR2: MNHEY, SVGEGT. V lost 6 bases to trimming and J lost 4 bases, with 15 bases between them. For the CDR3, the DNA is TGTGCCAGCAGCGCACACAGGGGAGGAGAGACCCAGTACTTC. This codes for CASSAHRGGETQYF.

This chain joins TRBV20-1 and TRBJ1-4, with a tentative D call TRBD1 (5 bases). From germline, CDR1 is DFQATT and CDR2 SNEGSKA (reference sequence). This CDR3 has 14 amino acids. Trimming stripped 3 bases from V and 7 bases from J, with 15 bases between. The CDR3 bases are TGCAGTGCTAGTCAGGGAGGGCTGGGTGAAAAACTGTTTTTT. Translated: CSASQGGLGEKLFF.

This clone was recorded only once. V and J are TRBV18 and TRBJ2-1; maybe TRBD2 (7 bases). Trimming took off 6 bases at V and 7 bases at J, with 16 bases between the two ends. The CDR3 contains 14 residues. The germline gives CDR1 KGHSH, CDR2 LQKENI. CDR3 sequence (DNA): TGTGCCAGCTCGGCGAGGGGGGGGATAAATGAGCAGTTCTTC. Protein: CASSARGGINEQFF.

CDR3 region: CASSTGDLLDSSYEQYF. In DNA form, the CDR3 reads TGTGCCAGCAGCACAGGGGACCTTCTGGATTCCTCTTACGAGCAGTACTTC. This chain links TRBV7-9 with TRBJ2-7; 7 positions agree with TRBD1. Germline V gene data show CDR1 as SEHNR and CDR2 as FQNEAQ (reference sequence). J lost 4 bases, V lost 5 bases, and 17 bases had no gene match. This CDR3 contains 17 residues.

The V and J genes are TRBV23-1 and TRBJ1-2, with TRBD1 matching 9 bases. TRBV23-1 is an open reading frame, and its role is uncertain. The CDR3 covers 15 residues. The V and J ends lost 6 bases and 2 bases, in that order; junction bases with no gene match: 7. The CDR3 region is CASRIPGQGNYGYTF. CDR3 DNA: TGCGCCAGCAGGATTCCGGGACAGGGAAACTATGGCTACACCTTC.

The chain employs TRBV19 and TRBJ2-3; D might be TRBD1 or TRBD2, each matching 5 bases. The CDR3 covers 16 residues. CDR1 and CDR2 from the germline V gene are LNHDA and SQIVND (reference sequence). Trimming cost V 1 base and J 4 bases, with 15 bases left between them. The CDR3 DNA reads as TGTGCCAGTAGTATAGCTGGGACGGGCGGCCCAGATACGCAGTATTTT. Its protein is CASSIAGTGGPDTQYF.

CDR3 bases: TGTGCCAGCAGCCAAGCCTCAGCTAGCGGGGGGGCCCGAGATACGCAGTATTTT. Translated, it gives CASSQASASGGARDTQYF. This chain connects TRBV5-5 to TRBJ2-3, with TRBD2 matching 12 bases. The junction had 14 bases not matched to a gene; V was cut back by 4 bases and J by 5 bases. The germline CDR1 and CDR2 sequences are SGHKS and YYEKEE (reference sequence). This CDR3 is built from 18 residues.

The rearrangement uses TRBV18 and TRBJ1-2, with a possible D match to TRBD1 (5 bases). There are 15 residues in the CDR3. Trimming took off 5 bases at V and 2 bases at J, with 15 bases between the two ends. Germline CDR1 reads KGHSH; CDR2 reads LQKENI. Here the CDR3 DNA reads TGTGCCAGCTCATCATCCGGGACGGGGAACTATGGCTACACCTTC. Translation: CASSSSGTGNYGYTF.

This clone was seen a handful of times. The chain joins TRBV6-1 to TRBJ1-3, with unresolved D. The V and J ends lost 4 bases and 0 bases respectively, with 13 bases between them. CDR1 and CDR2 (germline): MNHNS, SASEGT. The CDR3 spans 16 residues. The DNA for the CDR3 is TGTGCCAGCAGTGCCCCCCGGTCTCGCTCTGGAAACACCATATATTTT. Encoded protein: CASSAPRSRSGNTIYF.